This record concerns one T cell receptor beta chain sequence. Its antigen remains unknown. The data belong to a study of PD-1 blockade in classical Hodgkin lymphoma. Study context: Every 2 weeks, patients had 3 mg/kg nivolumab intravenously.

General study results and limits: It was CD4+ TCR diversity, not CD8+, that rose significantly by C4D1. The causes of the repertoire differences, possibly disease activity or prior therapy, remain undefined. For complete responders, baseline diversity was comparable to that of newly diagnosed patients.

Following autologous stem cell transplantation, relapse occurred in every patient, and exposure to brentuximab vedotin varied. The table came from immunoSEQ multiplex PCR; TCRdb's copy has only in-frame clones and leaves some out. This table has about 6,500 clones, about 72% appearing once. The starting material was peripheral blood mononuclear cells (PBMCs), obtained at baseline. This sequence originates from a human donor with classical Hodgkin lymphoma.

The CDR3, as DNA: TGTGCCAGCAGCTTAGATTTGCTAGGGTCGGCGAATGAGCAGTTCTTC. It yields the protein CASSLDLLGSANEQFF. V usage is TRBV11-2 and J usage is TRBJ2-1, with D hard to call. Trimming took 0 bases from V and 7 from J, leaving 16 bases between them. The CDR3 loop spans 16 amino acids. The germline CDR1 and CDR2 sequences are SGHAT and FQNNGV. The full variable domain, rest sourced from reference TRBV11-2 and TRBJ2-1, is EAGVAQSPRYKIIEKRQSVAFWCNPISGHATLYWYQQILGQGPKLLIQFQNNGVVDDSQLPKDRFSAERLKGVDSTLKIQPAKLEDSAVYLCASSLDLLGSANEQFFGPGTRLTVL.